This T cell receptor (beta chain) comes out of a study of cytomegalovirus exposure and HLA in healthy donors. Study-level findings and limits: Rarity held for most TCR sequences, but there were some public TCRs that occurred in many donors. Researchers catalogued approximately 160 TCR beta chains as cytomegalovirus-associated.

On this clone itself: Its antigen remains unknown.

Sequencing was performed with immunoSEQ multiplex PCR; in TCRdb, only in-frame clones are kept and a portion is missing. The repertoire holds fewer than 95,000 clones, with roughly 94% as singletons. The CDR3 is 15 amino acids. The chain links TRBV21-1 to TRBJ2-1; the table assigns TRBD2, which was not confirmed against the DNA. TRBV21-1 corresponds to a pseudogene. The clonotype was recovered from a woman between 18 and 29 years old in good health and CMV-seronegative. The specimen was PBMCs. The CDR3 protein is CASRRTSPLYNEQFF. CDR3 bases: TGTGCCAGCAGGAGAACCTCGCCCCTATACAATGAGCAGTTCTTC.